Following are 17 T cell receptor beta chains from one sample sequenced in a study of graft-versus-host responses after intestinal transplantation. Their antigens remain unidentified. Profiled with immunoSEQ multiplex PCR; TCRdb holds only in-frame clones, not every one. The sample has tens of thousands of clones, around 96% seen once. The starting material was unstimulated CD8+ T cells sorted from spleen or lymph node cells, obtained before intestinal transplant. The receptors come from a human donor who received an intestinal transplant.

V usage is TRBV7-9 and J usage is TRBJ2-1; D remains ambiguous. This CDR3 has 13 residues. Germline assignment: CDR1 SEHNR and CDR2 FQNEAQ (reference sequence). Trimming stripped 1 base from V and 4 bases from J, with 5 bases between. The CDR3 DNA follows: TGTGCCAGCAGCTTAGGGATTTACAATGAGCAGTTCTTC. It translates to CASSLGIYNEQFF. Complete variable domain (other parts from reference TRBV7-9 and TRBJ2-1): DTGVSQNPRHKITKRGQNVTFRCDPISEHNRLYWYRQTLGQGPEFLTYFQNEAQLEKSRLLSDRFSAERPKGSFSTLEIQRTEQGDSAMYLCASSLGIYNEQFFGPGTRLTVL.

The chain uses TRBV6-5 and TRBJ2-5; maybe TRBD2 (5 bases). V shed 2 bases and J shed 1 base, with 8 bases lying between them. The CDR3 spans 14 residues. The germline gives CDR1 MNHEY, CDR2 SVGAGI. CDR3 amino acids: CASSYVGVQETQYF. CDR3 nucleotides: TGTGCCAGCAGTTACGTCGGGGTCCAAGAGACCCAGTACTTC.

V and J are TRBV7-8 and TRBJ2-1; no firm D call. V was pared by 3 bases and J by 4 bases, with 13 bases between. The CDR3 runs to 15 residues. The germline V gene encodes CDR1 SGHVS and CDR2 FQNEAQ. The CDR3 nucleotides read TGTGCCAGCAGCTTTGGTGGCGGAGATTACAATGAGCAGTTCTTC. This translates into CASSFGGGDYNEQFF.

This clone was seen once. Other nucleotide sequences from this sample produce the same CDR3. The chain uses TRBV5-4 and TRBJ1-1; no clear D. The CDR3 totals 13 residues. Germline loops: CDR1 SGHNT, CDR2 YYREEE (reference sequence). V gave up 1 base and J gave up 1 base, with 5 bases separating them. The CDR3 DNA sequence: TGTGCCAGCAGCTTGTGGGGGAACACTGAAGCTTTCTTT. It encodes CASSLWGNTEAFF. Full variable domain (rest looked up from reference TRBV5-4 and TRBJ1-1): ETGVTQSPTHLIKTRGQQVTLRCSSQSGHNTVSWYQQALGQGPQFIFQYYREEENGRGNFPPRFSGLQFPNYSSELNVNALELDDSALYLCASSLWGNTEAFFGQGTRLTVV.

The chain couples TRBV4-1 to TRBJ2-1; a possible D gene is TRBD1 (6 bases). This CDR3 region has 15 residues. The V end was cut by 4 bases, the J end by 4 bases, with 14 bases between. Per the germline V gene, CDR1 is MGHRA and CDR2 is YSYEKL. This CDR3 is CASSRSGTKYNEQFF. CDR3 coding DNA: TGCGCCAGCAGCCGCTCCGGGACAAAGTACAATGAGCAGTTCTTC.

This clone was picked up a small number of times. The chain combines TRBV27 with TRBJ2-1, with 7 bases matching TRBD2. Trimming removed 6 bases from V and 4 bases from J; junction bases left unmatched: 6. Germline lookup yields CDR1 MNHEY and CDR2 SMNVEV (reference sequence). CDR3 size: 14 residues. The DNA of the CDR3 is TGTGCCAGCAGCCCGGCTAGCGGATACAATGAGCAGTTCTTC. Protein product: CASSPASGYNEQFF.

This rearrangement joins TRBV5-1 to TRBJ1-1; no reliable D call. V was clipped by 0 bases and J by 7 bases, with 10 bases between them. The germline V gene encodes CDR1 SGHRS and CDR2 YFSETQ. The CDR3 covers 13 residues. The CDR3 DNA follows: TGCGCCAGCAGCTTGGATCAACACTTTGAAGCTTTCTTT. Encoded protein: CASSLDQHFEAFF.

V usage is TRBV27 and J usage is TRBJ2-6; TRBD2 is a possible D gene (7 bases). V lost 6 bases, J lost 0 bases, and 21 bases lay in between. The length of the CDR3 is 19 residues. Germline values: CDR1 MNHEY, CDR2 SMNVEV (reference sequence). This CDR3 is CASSPYGGLAASGANVLTF. Here the CDR3 DNA reads TGTGCCAGCAGCCCCTACGGGGGGCTAGCGGCCTCTGGGGCCAACGTCCTGACTTTC.

Only one count was recorded for this clone. The chain recombines TRBV2 with TRBJ2-3; D unresolved. This CDR3 is built from 10 residues. V was cut by 4 bases and J by 5 bases, with 1 base left in between. Germline V gene sequence: CDR1 SNHLY, CDR2 FYNNEI. The CDR3 region is CASSGDTQYF. In DNA, the CDR3 is TGTGCCAGCAGTGGAGATACGCAGTATTTT. The variable domain in full, with the rest retrieved from reference TRBV2 and TRBJ2-3, is EPEVTQTPSHQVTQMGQEVILRCVPISNHLYFYWYRQILGQKVEFLVSFYNNEISEKSEIFDDQFSVERPDGSNFTLKIRSTKLEDSAMYFCASSGDTQYFGPGTRLTVL.

The chain is built from TRBV29-1 and TRBJ2-7; D might be TRBD2 (7 bases). In germline, CDR1 is SQVTM, CDR2 ANQGSEA. This CDR3 comprises 13 residues. Deletions cut 6 bases from V and 4 bases from J, with 16 bases between. CDR3 sequence: CSVRGGNTYEQYF. The CDR3 DNA sequence: TGCAGCGTGAGGGGGGGAAACACTTACGAGCAGTACTTC.

The chain carries TRBV9 and TRBJ2-1, with TRBD1 matching over 8 bases. This CDR3 comprises 19 residues. Germline V lookup: CDR1 SGDLS, CDR2 YYNGEE. The trim removed 1 base at V and 0 bases at J, leaving 12 bases unmatched. The DNA for the CDR3 is TGTGCCAGCAGCGTACCTAACCCCACCGACAGGGGCTCCTACAATGAGCAGTTCTTC. This encodes CASSVPNPTDRGSYNEQFF.

This clone has only one observation. The CDR3 region has the DNA TGTGCCAGCAGCCTATGGACCTTTGGAAACACCATATATTTT. It encodes CASSLWTFGNTIYF. This chain connects TRBV11-2 to TRBJ1-3; no reliable D call. Germline V gene sequence: CDR1 SGHAT, CDR2 FQNNGV. The CDR3 length is 14 residues. With 5 bases removed from V and 3 bases from J, the gap between germline ends came to 11 bases.

V usage is TRBV18 and J usage is TRBJ1-5; TRBD1 agrees at 11 bases. The germline V gene encodes CDR1 KGHSH and CDR2 LQKENI. J was trimmed by 9 bases and V by 3 bases; bases with no gene match: 7. The CDR3 spans 15 residues. CDR3 in amino acids: CASSPGQGDFGPQHF. CDR3 nucleotide sequence: TGTGCCAGCTCACCGGGACAGGGGGATTTTGGGCCCCAGCATTTT.

V is TRBV9 and J is TRBJ1-1; maybe TRBD1 (5 bases). Between the trimmed V and J ends, which lost 2 bases and 0 bases, there was a span of 14 bases. The CDR3 is 16 amino acids. CDR1 SGDLS and CDR2 YYNGEE come from the germline V gene. The CDR3 spells CASSVHPGPLNTEAFF. As DNA, the CDR3 is TGTGCCAGCAGCGTTCACCCGGGACCCTTGAACACTGAAGCTTTCTTT.

The rearrangement joins TRBV7-2 to TRBJ2-7, with 10 positions matching TRBD2. J was trimmed by 2 bases and V by 5 bases; bases with no gene match: 15. The CDR3 runs 18 residues. Germline CDR1 and CDR2: SGHTA and FQGNSA. The CDR3: CASSHRGEASGSPYEQYF. The CDR3 DNA follows: TGTGCCAGCAGCCACCGGGGTGAGGCTAGCGGGAGCCCCTACGAGCAGTACTTC.

This chain connects TRBV18 to TRBJ1-2; no reliable D call. From germline, CDR1 is KGHSH and CDR2 LQKENI. V shed 5 bases and J shed 13 bases, with 11 bases lying between them. This CDR3 is 10 amino acids long. Here the CDR3 reads CASSSTEFTF. In DNA, the CDR3 is TGTGCCAGCTCATCTACAGAGTTCACCTTC.

The chain employs TRBV9 and TRBJ1-2; D not resolved. Trimming took off 3 bases at V and 7 bases at J, with 16 bases between the two ends. Germline values: CDR1 SGDLS, CDR2 YYNGEE. This CDR3 comprises 14 residues. The CDR3 loop reads CASSDAVDWTGYTF. In DNA form, the CDR3 reads TGTGCCAGCAGCGACGCCGTCGACTGGACTGGCTACACCTTC. The full variable domain, rest sourced from reference TRBV9 and TRBJ1-2, is DSGVTQTPKHLITATGQRVTLRCSPRSGDLSVYWYQQSLDQGLQFLIQYYNGEERAKGNILERFSAQQFPDLHSELNLSSLELGDSALYFCASSDAVDWTGYTFGSGTRLTVV.